One and the same sample provided the 24 T cell receptor beta chains below, sequenced in a study of tumor and adjacent non-tumor tissue in lung cancer. A modified ARM-PCR protocol with three rounds of nested PCR amplified TCRbeta. MiXCR, applied by TCRdb to the multiplex PCR reads, yields one record per CDR3 protein. The table shows roughly 69,000 distinct CDR3 sequences, with roughly three quarters occurring only once. The template was RNA from unsorted bulk tissue. Distant lung tissue was collected more than 3 cm away from the tumor edge. Sequenced sample: distant non-tumor lung tissue. The receptors originated from a man between 60 and 70 years old with non-small cell lung cancer.

The V call is TRBV28, the J call TRBJ2-7, with a tentative D call TRBD1 (7 bases). Germline values: CDR1 MDHEN, CDR2 SYDVKM. Trimming pared 6 bases from V and 13 bases from J, leaving 22 bases between. CDR3 length equals 13 residues. The CDR3 region is CASSSGGTIVHYF. Written as DNA, the CDR3 is TGTGCCAGCAGCTCAGGGGGGACAATCGTGCATTACTTC. Variable domain in full (rest from reference TRBV28 and TRBJ2-7): DVKVTQSSRYLVKRTGEKVFLECVQDMDHENMFWYRQDPGLGLRLIYFSYDVKMKEKGDIPEGYSVSREKKERFSLILESASTNQTSMYLCASSSGGTIVHYFGPGTRLTVT.

The chain links TRBV6-1 to TRBJ2-1; possible D gene TRBD1, 6 bases. The CDR3 runs 15 residues. Germline lookup yields CDR1 MNHNS and CDR2 SASEGT. CDR3: CASAGELSSYNEQFF. In nucleotides, the CDR3 is TGTGCTAGCGCAGGGGAGTTAAGCTCCTACAATGAGCAGTTCTTC.

Notes on this clonotype: Its ends do not fully match the called genes, so a read error is possible. The chain joins TRBV6-1 to TRBJ2-7; 8 positions match TRBD2. The CDR3 runs to 16 residues. Looked up from germline, CDR1 is MNHNS and CDR2 is SASEGT. This chain's CDR3 is CISSEALAGSSHEQYF. DNA of the CDR3: TGTATCAGCAGTGAAGCATTAGCGGGGAGCTCCCACGAGCAGTACTTC.

The genes are TRBV7-2 and TRBJ2-7; 10 bases match TRBD2. Germline assignment: CDR1 SGHTA and CDR2 FQGNSA. The CDR3 runs 16 residues. With 1 base clipped from V and 0 bases from J, the junction kept 3 bases outside the gene matches. The CDR3 sequence is CASSLGSGRISYEQYF. The CDR3 DNA reads TGTGCCAGCAGCTTAGGTAGCGGGAGGATCTCCTACGAGCAGTACTTC.

As to this clonotype: Because it lacks the conserved phenylalanine or tryptophan at the end, this CDR3 is likely a read error. The chain joins TRBV9 to TRBJ2-1; TRBD1 is a possible D gene (5 bases). There are 13 residues in the CDR3. With 3 bases removed from V and 3 bases from J, the gap between germline ends came to 7 bases. CDR1 and CDR2 (germline): SGDLS, YYNGEE. The CDR3 bases are TGTGCCAGCAGCGGACAGCGCTACAATGAGCAGTTCGTC. This translates into CASSGQRYNEQFV.

On this clonotype: The final CDR3 position lacks the conserved phenylalanine or tryptophan, pointing to a likely read error. The chain carries TRBV6-1 and TRBJ2-1; perhaps TRBD1 as D (5 bases). Trimming removed 10 bases at V and 6 bases at J, with 13 bases between. The CDR3 sequence is 12 residues long. The germline gives CDR1 MNHNS, CDR2 SASEGT. CDR3 sequence: CANREGVNEQFL. CDR3 DNA: TGTGCCAACAGAGAAGGGGTCAATGAGCAGTTCTTA.

The V call is TRBV7-6, the J call TRBJ2-3, with 9 bases that match TRBD2. This CDR3 has 16 residues. The germline CDR1 and CDR2 sequences are SGHVS and FNYEAQ. V shed 3 bases and J 6 bases; nucleotides not matched to a gene: 10. CDR3 sequence (DNA): TGTGCCAGCAGCTTTCCCATCCAGCGGGAGGACGATACGCAGTATTTT. Translation: CASSFPIQREDDTQYF.

With regard to this clonotype: Sequence at one end of the junction differs from germline and may be a read error. The V gene is TRBV11-2, the J gene TRBJ1-5; D remains ambiguous. The CDR3 loop spans 13 amino acids. Germline V lookup: CDR1 SGHAT, CDR2 FQNNGV. CDR3 in DNA: TGTGTCAGCAGCTTCGGAAGCAATCAGCCCCAGCATTTT. Translated, it gives CVSSFGSNQPQHF. The full variable domain, in which reference TRBV11-2 and TRBJ1-5 provide the parts outside the CDR3, is EAGVAQSPRYKIIEKRQSVAFWCNPISGHATLYWYQQILGQGPKLLIQFQNNGVVDDSQLPKDRFSAERLKGVDSTLKIQPAKLEDSAVYLCVSSFGSNQPQHFGDGTRLSIL.

This sequence joins TRBV6-2 or TRBV6-3 and TRBJ2-7; D is possibly TRBD2 (6 bases). V dropped 4 bases and J dropped 13 bases, with 26 bases sitting between them. Germline V lookup: CDR1 MNHEY, CDR2 SVGEGT. The CDR3 is 15 amino acids. CDR3 protein: CASSLLAPYSYGQYF. CDR3 bases: TGTGCCAGCAGTTTGCTAGCGCCCTACTCCTACGGGCAATACTTC.

To note about this clonotype: Germline is not matched at one junction end, which may reflect a read error. This rearrangement joins TRBV4-1 to TRBJ2-3; D may be TRBD1 (5 bases). Germline values: CDR1 MGHRA, CDR2 YSYEKL. The CDR3 spans 17 residues. CDR3 in DNA: TGCTCCAGCAACCAGGATACGGGCCAGGACATCACAGATACGCAGTATTTT. Amino acids: CSSNQDTGQDITDTQYF.

In this sample, this clonotype turned up many times. The chain links TRBV28 to TRBJ2-7, with 9 bases aligning to TRBD2. The CDR3 has 17 amino acids. V gave up 6 bases and J gave up 2 bases; unmatched junction bases: 14. The germline V gene encodes CDR1 MDHEN and CDR2 SYDVKM. The CDR3 is CASRGLKVAGGAYEQYF. CDR3 in DNA: TGTGCCAGCAGAGGGCTCAAGGTTGCGGGGGGGGCCTACGAGCAGTACTTC.

This clonotype was recorded a few times. The chain joins TRBV9 to TRBJ1-1; 10 positions agree with TRBD1. V trimming: 4 bases; J trimming: 6 bases; junction bases outside the gene matches: 6. The germline V gene encodes CDR1 SGDLS and CDR2 YYNGEE. The CDR3 extends over 14 amino acids. The CDR3 spells CASSPIGQGAEAFF. The CDR3 nucleotides are TGTGCCAGCAGCCCAATCGGACAGGGGGCTGAAGCTTTCTTT. The whole variable domain, filled in from reference TRBV9 and TRBJ1-1, reads DSGVTQTPKHLITATGQRVTLRCSPRSGDLSVYWYQQSLDQGLQFLIQYYNGEERAKGNILERFSAQQFPDLHSELNLSSLELGDSALYFCASSPIGQGAEAFFGQGTRLTVV.

This clonotype was seen many times. This chain joins TRBV9 and TRBJ2-2, with D unclear. This CDR3 comprises 13 residues. The germline V gene encodes CDR1 SGDLS and CDR2 YYNGEE. Trimming left V 3 bases short and J 6 bases short, with 9 bases between. The CDR3 loop is CASSAVQSGELFF. In nucleotides, the CDR3 is TGTGCCAGCAGCGCAGTTCAGTCCGGGGAGCTGTTTTTT.

On this clonotype itself: The conserved final phenylalanine or tryptophan is absent from the CDR3, which likely points to a read error. This chain connects TRBV11-1 to TRBJ2-5, with no clear D. Germline CDR1 and CDR2: SGHAT and FQDESV (reference sequence). The CDR3 has 14 residues. The CDR3 bases are TGTACCAGTAGCAAAGACACGTACCAAGAGACCCAGTACCTC. Its protein product is CTSSKDTYQETQYL.

As regards this clonotype: Relative to the germline gene, one junction end is altered; a read error may explain this. V gene TRBV12-3 or TRBV12-4 combines with J gene TRBJ1-1; D is ambiguous. CDR3 length: 15 amino acids. CDR3: CTSGPGRGRNTEAFF. DNA for the CDR3: TGTACCAGCGGACCGGGTCGGGGTCGGAATACTGAAGCTTTCTTT.

Concerning this clonotype itself: The missing conserved phenylalanine or tryptophan at the end of this CDR3 makes a read error likely. This sequence joins TRBV28 and TRBJ1-5, with no clear D. CDR3 length: 13 amino acids. The ends were cut back, 6 bases at V and 7 bases at J, with 13 bases in the middle. Germline V CDR1 and CDR2: MDHEN, SYDVKM. CDR3 loop: CASSQGPCQPQHL. For the CDR3, the DNA is TGTGCCAGCAGCCAAGGCCCCTGCCAGCCCCAGCATCTT.

On this clonotype itself: A much larger clone is a single base away; this may be a read error. Because it lacks the conserved phenylalanine or tryptophan at the end, this CDR3 is likely a read error. The V call is TRBV24-1, the J call TRBJ2-7, with D perhaps TRBD2 (5 bases). CDR1 KGHDR and CDR2 SFDVKD come from the germline V gene. V lost 6 bases to trimming and J lost 0 bases, with 8 bases between them. The CDR3 has 13 residues. The DNA for the CDR3 is TGTGCCACCAGTAGCCGGGACTCCTACGAGCAGTACTAC. It translates to CATSSRDSYEQYY.

The rearrangement links TRBV11-3 to TRBJ2-3; D might be TRBD2 (6 bases). Trimming took 3 bases from V and 14 from J, leaving 27 bases between them. Per germline, CDR1 SGHNT and CDR2 YENEEA. This CDR3 region has 16 residues. This chain's CDR3 is CASSFGGTSNTDTRYF. CDR3 DNA: TGTGCCAGCAGCTTCGGGGGAACATCTAACACAGATACTCGGTATTTT.

The chain has TRBV7-8 and TRBJ1-5; 12 bases match TRBD1. The germline gives CDR1 SGHVS, CDR2 FQNEAQ. Trimming removed 5 bases from V and 7 bases from J; junction bases left unmatched: 9. The CDR3 spans 16 residues. The CDR3 region is CASSLGDRGRLQPQHF. The DNA of the CDR3 is TGTGCCAGCAGCCTTGGGGACAGGGGGCGCCTGCAGCCCCAGCATTTT.

As regards this clonotype: The final CDR3 position lacks the conserved phenylalanine or tryptophan, pointing to a likely read error. The rearrangement joins TRBV28 to TRBJ1-5; D call uncertain. V was clipped by 7 bases and J by 3 bases, with 25 bases between them. The CDR3 contains 18 residues. Germline CDR1 and CDR2: MDHEN and SYDVKM. The CDR3 DNA sequence: TGTGCCAGCAATCTATTTACGTTTCAGGCGGGATTCAATCAGCCCCAGCATCTT. Amino acid sequence: CASNLFTFQAGFNQPQHL.

This clonotype was found many times. The chain is built from TRBV12-3 or TRBV12-4 and TRBJ1-5; no reliable D call. The V end lost 5 bases, the J end lost 7 bases, and 9 bases lay between the germline ends. The CDR3 has 12 amino acids. The CDR3 nucleotides are TGTGCCAGCAGTCCTGGAGCCCAGCCCCAGCATTTT. The encoded protein is CASSPGAQPQHF.

This chain uses TRBV5-1 with TRBJ2-2; TRBD2 agrees at 8 bases. The CDR3 spans 16 residues. Germline V gene sequence: CDR1 SGHRS, CDR2 YFSETQ. The J segment lost 6 bases and the V segment lost 4 bases, leaving 11 bases of the junction unmatched. The CDR3 sequence: CASSERLAGKAGELFF. The CDR3 DNA is TGCGCCAGCAGCGAGAGATTAGCGGGAAAGGCCGGGGAGCTGTTTTTT.

On this clonotype: The junction differs from germline at one of its ends, possibly a read error. The V call is TRBV6-5, the J call TRBJ2-2; weak D call: TRBD2 (5 bases). This CDR3 contains 17 residues. CDR1 is MNHEY and CDR2 is SVGAGI in the germline V gene. The CDR3 region has the DNA TGTGCCAGCAGTCCCCTACTCCACGGGGTAATCACCGGTGAGCTGTTTTTT. Translation: CASSPLLHGVITGELFF.

As regards this clonotype: At one of its ends the junction is not consistent with the germline gene, which may arise from a read error. The rearrangement uses TRBV6-5 and TRBJ2-3; D gene unclear. Germline V CDR1 and CDR2: MNHEY, SVGAGI. This CDR3 has 14 amino acids. The CDR3 loop is CVSNQLGIGDTQYF. In DNA form, the CDR3 reads TGCGTCAGCAATCAACTGGGCATTGGGGATACGCAGTATTTT.